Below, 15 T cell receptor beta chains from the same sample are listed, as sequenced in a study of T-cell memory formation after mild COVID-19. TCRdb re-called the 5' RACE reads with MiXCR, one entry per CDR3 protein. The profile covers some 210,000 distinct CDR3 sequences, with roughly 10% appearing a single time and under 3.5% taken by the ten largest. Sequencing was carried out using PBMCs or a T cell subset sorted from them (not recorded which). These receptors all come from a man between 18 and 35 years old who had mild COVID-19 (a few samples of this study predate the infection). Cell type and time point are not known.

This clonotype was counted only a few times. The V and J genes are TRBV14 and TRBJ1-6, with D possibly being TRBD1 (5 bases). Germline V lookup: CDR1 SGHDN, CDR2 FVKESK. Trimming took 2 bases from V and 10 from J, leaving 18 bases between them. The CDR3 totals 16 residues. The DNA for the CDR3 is TGTGCCAGCAGCCAACATCAGAACAGGATAGACTCACCCCTCCACTTT. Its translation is CASSQHQNRIDSPLHF.

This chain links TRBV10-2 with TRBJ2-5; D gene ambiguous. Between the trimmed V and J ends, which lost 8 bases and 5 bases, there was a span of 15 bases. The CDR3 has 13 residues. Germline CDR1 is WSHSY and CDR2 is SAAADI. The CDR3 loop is CASSVSGRETQYF. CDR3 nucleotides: TGCGCCAGCTCGGTTTCAGGCCGGGAGACCCAGTACTTC.

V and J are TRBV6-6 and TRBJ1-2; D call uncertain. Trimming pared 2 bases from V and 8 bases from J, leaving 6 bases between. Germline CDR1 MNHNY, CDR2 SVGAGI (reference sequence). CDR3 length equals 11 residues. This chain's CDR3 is CASSYRRGYTF. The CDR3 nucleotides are TGTGCCAGCAGTTACCGACGCGGCTACACCTTC.

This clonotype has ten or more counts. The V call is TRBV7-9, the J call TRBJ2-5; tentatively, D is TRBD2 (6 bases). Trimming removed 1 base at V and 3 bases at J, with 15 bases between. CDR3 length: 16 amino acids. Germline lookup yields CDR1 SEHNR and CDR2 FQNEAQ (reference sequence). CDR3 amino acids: CASSLELPGEKETQYF. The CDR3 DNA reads TGTGCCAGCAGCTTAGAACTACCGGGAGAAAAAGAGACCCAGTACTTC.

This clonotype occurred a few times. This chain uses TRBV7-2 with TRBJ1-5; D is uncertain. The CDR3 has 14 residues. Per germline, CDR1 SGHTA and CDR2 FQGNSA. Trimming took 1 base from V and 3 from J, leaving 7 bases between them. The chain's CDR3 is CASSLVGDNQPQHF. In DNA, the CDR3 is TGTGCCAGCAGCTTAGTTGGTGACAATCAGCCCCAGCATTTT.

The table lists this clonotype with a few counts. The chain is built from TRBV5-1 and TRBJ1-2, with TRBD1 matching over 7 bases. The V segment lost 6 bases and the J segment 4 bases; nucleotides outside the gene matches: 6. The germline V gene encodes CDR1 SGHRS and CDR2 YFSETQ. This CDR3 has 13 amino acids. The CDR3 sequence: CASTSGDSYGYTF. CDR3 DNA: TGCGCCAGCACCTCCGGGGACAGCTATGGCTACACCTTC.

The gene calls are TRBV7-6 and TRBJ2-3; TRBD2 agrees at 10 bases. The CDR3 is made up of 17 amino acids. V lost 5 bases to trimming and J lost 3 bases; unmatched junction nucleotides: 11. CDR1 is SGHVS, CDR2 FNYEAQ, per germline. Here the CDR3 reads CASSPRIAGGGTDTQYF. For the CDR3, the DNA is TGTGCCAGCAGCCCCAGGATAGCGGGGGGAGGTACAGATACGCAGTATTTT.

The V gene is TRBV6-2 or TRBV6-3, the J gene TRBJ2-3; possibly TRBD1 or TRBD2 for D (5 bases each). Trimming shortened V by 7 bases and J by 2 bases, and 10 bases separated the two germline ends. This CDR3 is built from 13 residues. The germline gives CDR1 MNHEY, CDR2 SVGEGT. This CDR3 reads CASTLGDTDTQYF. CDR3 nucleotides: TGTGCCAGCACTTTGGGGGACACAGATACGCAGTATTTT.

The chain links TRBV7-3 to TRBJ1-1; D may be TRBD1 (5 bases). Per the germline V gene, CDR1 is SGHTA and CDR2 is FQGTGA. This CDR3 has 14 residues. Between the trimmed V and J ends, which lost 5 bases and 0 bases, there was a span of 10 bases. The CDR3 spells CASSPGPLNTEAFF. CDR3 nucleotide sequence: TGTGCCAGCAGCCCGGGGCCACTGAACACTGAAGCTTTCTTT.

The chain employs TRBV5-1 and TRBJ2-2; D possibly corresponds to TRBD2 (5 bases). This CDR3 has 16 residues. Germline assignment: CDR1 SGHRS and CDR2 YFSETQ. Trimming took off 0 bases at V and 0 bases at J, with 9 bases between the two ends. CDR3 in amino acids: CASSLAGLSNTGELFF. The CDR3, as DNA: TGCGCCAGCAGCTTGGCCGGACTCTCGAACACCGGGGAGCTGTTTTTT.

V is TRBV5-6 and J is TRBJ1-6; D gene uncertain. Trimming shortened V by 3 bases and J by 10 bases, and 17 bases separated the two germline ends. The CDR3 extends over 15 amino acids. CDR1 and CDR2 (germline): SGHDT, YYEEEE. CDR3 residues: CASSSGFEFSSPLHF. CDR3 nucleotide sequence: TGTGCCAGCAGCTCTGGGTTTGAGTTTTCGTCACCCCTCCACTTT.

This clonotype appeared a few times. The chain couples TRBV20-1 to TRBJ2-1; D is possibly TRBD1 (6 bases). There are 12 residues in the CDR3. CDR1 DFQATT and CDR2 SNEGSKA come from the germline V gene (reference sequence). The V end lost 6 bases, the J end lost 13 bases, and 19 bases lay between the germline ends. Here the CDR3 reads CSARTGQRQQFF. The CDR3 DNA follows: TGCAGTGCGCGTACAGGGCAGCGGCAACAGTTCTTC.

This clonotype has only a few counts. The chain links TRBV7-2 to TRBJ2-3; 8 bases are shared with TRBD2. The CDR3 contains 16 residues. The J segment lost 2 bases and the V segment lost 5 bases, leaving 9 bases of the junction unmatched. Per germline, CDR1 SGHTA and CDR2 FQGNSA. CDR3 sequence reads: CASSVSSGAPTDTQYF. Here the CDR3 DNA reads TGTGCCAGCAGCGTGAGTAGCGGGGCACCCACAGATACGCAGTATTTT.

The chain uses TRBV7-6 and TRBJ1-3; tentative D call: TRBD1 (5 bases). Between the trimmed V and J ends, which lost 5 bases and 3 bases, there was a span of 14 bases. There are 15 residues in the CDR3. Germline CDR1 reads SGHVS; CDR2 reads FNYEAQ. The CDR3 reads CASSRAGGFGNTIYF. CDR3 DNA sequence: TGTGCCAGCAGCCGAGCGGGGGGTTTTGGAAACACCATATATTTT.

The CDR3 DNA follows: TGTGCCAGCTCAAAAAGGGACACTGAAGCTTTCTTT. Protein product: CASSKRDTEAFF. V and J are TRBV2 and TRBJ1-1, with D uncertain. Germline CDR1 and CDR2: SNHLY and FYNNEI. CDR3 length equals 12 residues. Between the trimmed V and J ends, which lost 8 bases and 3 bases, there was a span of 10 bases.